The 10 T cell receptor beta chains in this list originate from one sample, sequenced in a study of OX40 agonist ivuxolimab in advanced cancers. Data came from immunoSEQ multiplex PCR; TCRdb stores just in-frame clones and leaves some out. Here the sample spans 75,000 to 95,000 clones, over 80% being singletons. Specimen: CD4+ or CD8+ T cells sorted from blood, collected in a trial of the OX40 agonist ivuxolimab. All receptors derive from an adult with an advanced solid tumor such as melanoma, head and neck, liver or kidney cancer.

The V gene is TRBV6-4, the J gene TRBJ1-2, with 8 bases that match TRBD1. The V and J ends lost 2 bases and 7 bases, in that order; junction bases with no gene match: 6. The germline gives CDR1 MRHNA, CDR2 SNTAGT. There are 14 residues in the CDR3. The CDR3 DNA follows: TGTGCCAGCAGTGACGCAGGACAGGGAAGTGGCTACACCTTC. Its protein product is CASSDAGQGSGYTF.

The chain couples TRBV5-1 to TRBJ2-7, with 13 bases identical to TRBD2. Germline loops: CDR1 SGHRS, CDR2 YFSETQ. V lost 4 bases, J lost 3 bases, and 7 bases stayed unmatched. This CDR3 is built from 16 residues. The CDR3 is CASSESGLAGVYEQYF. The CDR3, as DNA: TGCGCCAGCAGCGAAAGCGGACTAGCGGGAGTCTACGAGCAGTACTTC.

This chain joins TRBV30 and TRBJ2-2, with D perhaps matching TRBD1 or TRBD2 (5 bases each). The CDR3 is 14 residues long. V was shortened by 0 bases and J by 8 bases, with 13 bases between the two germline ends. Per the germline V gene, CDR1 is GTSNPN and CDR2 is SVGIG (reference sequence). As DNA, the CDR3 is TGTGCCTGGAGTGTTGGGACCGCGGTGGGGGAGCTGTTTTTT. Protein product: CAWSVGTAVGELFF.

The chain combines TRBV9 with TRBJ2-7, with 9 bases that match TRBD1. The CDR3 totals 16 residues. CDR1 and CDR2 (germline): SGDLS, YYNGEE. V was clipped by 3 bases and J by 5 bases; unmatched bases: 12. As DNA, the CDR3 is TGTGCCAGCAGCGCCACCGGGACAGGGAATCGGAACGAGCAGTACTTC. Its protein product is CASSATGTGNRNEQYF.

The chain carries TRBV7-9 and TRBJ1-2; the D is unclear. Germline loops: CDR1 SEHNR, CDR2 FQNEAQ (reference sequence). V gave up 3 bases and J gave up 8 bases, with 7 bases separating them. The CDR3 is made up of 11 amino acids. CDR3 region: CASSFSGGYTF. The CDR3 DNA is TGTGCCAGCAGCTTCAGCGGGGGCTACACCTTC.

CDR3 amino acids: CASSQDAGGEQYF. DNA of the CDR3: TGCGCCAGCAGCCAAGATGCAGGGGGTGAGCAGTACTTC. The chain links TRBV4-1 to TRBJ2-5, with 7 nucleotides matching TRBD1. The CDR3 is 13 residues long. Germline V gene sequence: CDR1 MGHRA, CDR2 YSYEKL. Trimming removed 0 bases from V and 11 bases from J; junction bases left unmatched: 6.

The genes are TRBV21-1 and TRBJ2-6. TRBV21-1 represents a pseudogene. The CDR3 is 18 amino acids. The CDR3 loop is CASSKGSATPSGANVLTF. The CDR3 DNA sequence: TGTGCCAGCAGCAAAGGGTCCGCGACCCCCTCTGGGGCCAACGTCCTGACTTTC.

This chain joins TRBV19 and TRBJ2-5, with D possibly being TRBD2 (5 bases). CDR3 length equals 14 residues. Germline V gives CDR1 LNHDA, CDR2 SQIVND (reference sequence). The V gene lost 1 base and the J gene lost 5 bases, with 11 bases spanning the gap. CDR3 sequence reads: CASSIGGSAETQYF. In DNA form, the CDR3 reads TGTGCCAGTAGTATAGGGGGTAGCGCGGAGACCCAGTACTTC.

CDR3 DNA: TGTGCCAGCTCACCACCGAGGGGCGAGGGAGGAGGCCGGGGTAATGAGCAGTTCTTC. It codes for CASSPPRGEGGGRGNEQFF. V gene TRBV18 combines with J gene TRBJ2-1, with D possibly being TRBD2 (6 bases). V shed 0 bases and J shed 7 bases, with 25 bases lying between them. The length of the CDR3 is 19 residues. Germline V gene lookup returns CDR1 KGHSH and CDR2 LQKENI. Variable domain in full (rest from reference TRBV18 and TRBJ2-1): NAGVMQNPRHLVRRRGQEARLRCSPMKGHSHVYWYRQLPEEGLKFMVYLQKENIIDESGMPKERFSAEFPKEGPSILRIQQVVRGDSAAYFCASSPPRGEGGGRGNEQFFGPGTRLTVL.

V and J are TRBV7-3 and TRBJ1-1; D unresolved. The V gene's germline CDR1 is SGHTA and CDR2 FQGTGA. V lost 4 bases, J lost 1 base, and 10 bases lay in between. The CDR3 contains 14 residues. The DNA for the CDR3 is TGTGCCAGCAGCTCATCGACATCGAACACTGAAGCTTTCTTT. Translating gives CASSSSTSNTEAFF. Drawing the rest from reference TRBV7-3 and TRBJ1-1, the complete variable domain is GAGVSQTPSNKVTEKGKYVELRCDPISGHTALYWYRQSLGQGPEFLIYFQGTGAADDSGLPNDRFFAVRPEGSVSTLKIQRTERGDSAVYLCASSSSTSNTEAFFGQGTRLTVV.